This T cell receptor (beta chain) was obtained from a study of T cell changes during pregnancy in multiple sclerosis. Only in-frame clones appear in the TCRdb table, and some are missing; sequencing was by immunoSEQ multiplex PCR. Here the sample spans some 60,000 clones, about 86% being singletons. Germline lookup yields CDR1 LGHNA and CDR2 YSLEER. V gave up 1 base and J gave up 5 bases, with 11 bases separating them. This CDR3 is built from 14 residues. This TCR derives from a human donor whose cells served as feeder cells for cultures in a pregnancy study. The chain employs TRBV4-3 and TRBJ1-1; D call uncertain. The sample taken for sequencing was peripheral blood from another person, used as feeder cells. The CDR3 DNA reads as TGCGCCAGCAGCCAAGTCGGAGCGAGGACTGAAGCTTTCTTT. Amino acids: CASSQVGARTEAFF.